These T cell receptor beta chains were read from a single sample in a study of beta chain features in type 1 diabetes. This table comes from immunoSEQ multiplex PCR, and its TCRdb copy is limited to in-frame clones, with some not included. The sample lists a few hundred thousand clones, about 30% occurring once. Sequencing was carried out using naive CD4+ T cells from blood. The origin of the receptors is a young man in good health. The CDR3 runs from the conserved cysteine through the conserved F or W. The D gene is left open where the match is weak. Clone size is stated in some rows and not others, as once, few, many or a class when expanded.

V gene,D gene,J gene,clone size,CDR3 length,CDR3 DNA,CDR3 protein
TRBV4-1,.,TRBJ2-3,few,13,TGCGCCAGCAGTACCCAACTAGGAGATACGCAGTATTTT,CASSTQLGDTQYF
TRBV10-3,TRBD1,TRBJ2-1,.,18,TGTGCCATCAGTGGGGATCTCACAGGGGAAGGGACCTACAATGAGCAGTTCTTC,CAISGDLTGEGTYNEQFF
TRBV6-6,.,TRBJ1-1,.,13,TGTGCCAGCAGCATACCGGGAGAAGGAATGGCTTTCTTT,CASSIPGEGMAFF
TRBV29-1,.,TRBJ2-7,.,12,TGCAGCGTCGCAACTTATACCTACGAGCAGTACTTC,CSVATYTYEQYF
TRBV5-1,.,TRBJ2-7,.,13,TGCGCCAGCAGCTTGAGGGAAAAGGGCGAGCAGTACTTC,CASSLREKGEQYF
TRBV10-3,.,TRBJ1-1,.,15,TGTGCCATCAGCGAGAACCCCAGGGTACACACTGAAGCTTTCTTT,CAISENPRVHTEAFF
TRBV6-6,TRBD2,TRBJ2-7,.,14,TGTGCCAGCAGGCAAGCGGGAGAGATCAACGAGCAGTACTTC,CASRQAGEINEQYF
TRBV7-2,.,TRBJ2-1,few,15,TGTGCCAGCAGCTTACGCGGATTCTCCTACAATGAGCAGTTCTTC,CASSLRGFSYNEQFF
TRBV2,TRBD2,TRBJ2-3,few,14,TGTGCCAGCAGGCTAGCGGGGCGCACAGATACGCAGTATTTT,CASRLAGRTDTQYF
TRBV13,.,TRBJ2-7,few,16,TGTGCCAGCAGCGGCGTCCGGGACACCAACTCCTACGAGCAGTACTTC,CASSGVRDTNSYEQYF
TRBV25-1,.,TRBJ2-5,.,16,TGTGCCAGCAGTCCCCAGGGCAACTCCGGGGGAGAGACCCAGTACTTC,CASSPQGNSGGETQYF
TRBV7-2,TRBD2,TRBJ2-5,.,20,TGTGCCAGCAGCTTAGCCGACAATACGGCTAGACTAGCGGGGATGGAGACCCAGTACTTC,CASSLADNTARLAGMETQYF
TRBV9,.,TRBJ2-1,.,13,TGTGCCAGCAGCGGCACCAACTACAATGAGCAGTTCTTC,CASSGTNYNEQFF
TRBV10-3,.,TRBJ2-5,.,17,TGTGCCATCAGTGAGTCGCTCTTTAGCGGACCCCAAGAGACCCAGTACTTC,CAISESLFSGPQETQYF
TRBV7-9,.,TRBJ2-1,.,15,TGTGCCAGCAGCTACCGACCCGTCGGGAGCAATGAGCAGTTCTTC,CASSYRPVGSNEQFF
TRBV29-1,.,TRBJ1-2,.,11,TGCAGCGTTGACGCAGGGAGAGGCTACACCTTC,CSVDAGRGYTF
TRBV5-1,TRBD2,TRBJ2-3,.,14,TGCGCCAGCAGCTTGGGACTAGCGACAGATACGCAGTATTTT,CASSLGLATDTQYF
TRBV12-5,.,TRBJ2-1,.,15,TGTGCTAGTGGTTTGGTGGTGAGTCCTTTCCATGAGCAGTTCTTC,CASGLVVSPFHEQFF
TRBV28,.,TRBJ2-7,.,12,TGTGCCAGCAGTTTACGGGCGCGGGAGCAGTACTTC,CASSLRAREQYF
TRBV5-1,.,TRBJ2-6,few,14,TGCGCCAGCAGGACAGCCTCTGGGGCCAACGTCCTGACTTTC,CASRTASGANVLTF
TRBV7-8,TRBD1,TRBJ2-7,few,16,TGTGCCAGCAGCTTAGAATGGACAGGGGCCTCCTACGAGCAGTACTTC,CASSLEWTGASYEQYF
TRBV4-1,.,TRBJ2-3,.,17,TGCGCCAGCAGCCAAGCGGGGCTCACCGGGTCCACAGATACGCAGTATTTT,CASSQAGLTGSTDTQYF
TRBV4-1,TRBD2,TRBJ2-7,few,17,TGCGCCAGCAGCCTTCCAGCGATAGCGGGAGGGCCCCACGAGCAGTACTTC,CASSLPAIAGGPHEQYF
TRBV29-1,.,TRBJ1-1,.,13,TGCAGCGCGACAAAATACAGGGAGACTGAAGCTTTCTTT,CSATKYRETEAFF
TRBV7-2,.,TRBJ2-5,few,14,TGTGCCAGCAGCTTAATGACGGCTCGTGAGACCCAGTACTTC,CASSLMTARETQYF
TRBV30,.,TRBJ2-7,few,14,TGTGCCTGGAGTGTATCGGGGCCTCCCTACGAGCAGTACTTC,CAWSVSGPPYEQYF
TRBV30,.,TRBJ1-1,.,13,TGTGCCTGGAGTTTGGTGGTCGGCACTGAAGCTTTCTTT,CAWSLVVGTEAFF
TRBV9,.,TRBJ2-5,few,13,TGTGCCAGCAGCGTAGGGCCCCAAGAGACCCAGTACTTC,CASSVGPQETQYF
TRBV30,.,TRBJ1-1,.,12,TGTGCCTTTCAGTTGGTGAACACTGAAGCTTTCTTT,CAFQLVNTEAFF
TRBV5-4,.,TRBJ2-7,few,15,TGTGCCAGCAGCTTGGATGGCAGGAGCTCCTACGAGCAGTACTTC,CASSLDGRSSYEQYF
TRBV20-1,TRBD2,TRBJ2-1,.,11,TGCAGTGCCCTCAGCGGGAGCGTGCAGTTCTTC,CSALSGSVQFF
TRBV7-2,.,TRBJ2-1,few,13,TGTGCCAACCGGGACCGGCTTGGGGGTGAGCAGTTCTTC,CANRDRLGGEQFF
TRBV5-1,TRBD1,TRBJ2-6,.,16,TGCGCCAGCAGCTGGACAGGGGTCTCTGGGGCCAACGTCCTGACTTTC,CASSWTGVSGANVLTF
TRBV15,TRBD1,TRBJ1-2,.,17,TGTGCCACCAGCGCACCCGGGACAGGGGAACTCGGCTATGGCTACACCTTC,CATSAPGTGELGYGYTF
TRBV10-3,.,TRBJ1-1,.,14,TGTGCCATCAGCCCCTTGACAGGAGGCACTGAAGCTTTCTTT,CAISPLTGGTEAFF
TRBV7-3,.,TRBJ2-3,.,14,TGTGCCAGCAGCTTGATGGGACTTTCAGATACGCAGTATTTT,CASSLMGLSDTQYF
TRBV5-1,TRBD1,TRBJ2-7,.,14,TGCGCCAGCAGCCACGACAGGGCCTCCTACGAGCAGTACTTC,CASSHDRASYEQYF
TRBV30,.,TRBJ1-5,once,11,TGTGCCTGGAGTGTTGGATTCACCCAGCATTTT,CAWSVGFTQHF
TRBV9,.,TRBJ1-1,.,16,TGTGCCAGCAGCGTAGCTGAGGGACCTAAGCAGGGTGAAGCTTTCTTT,CASSVAEGPKQGEAFF
TRBV29-1,.,TRBJ2-5,few,12,TGCAGCGTTGAAAGAGTACAAGAGACCCAGTACTTC,CSVERVQETQYF
TRBV29-1,.,TRBJ1-4,few,12,TGCAGCGTTGAGGAGGTGGGCGAAAAACTGTTTTTT,CSVEEVGEKLFF
TRBV6-5,TRBD1,TRBJ2-2,.,14,TGTGCCAGCAGTCAGGGGGCGACCACCGGGGAGCTGTTTTTT,CASSQGATTGELFF